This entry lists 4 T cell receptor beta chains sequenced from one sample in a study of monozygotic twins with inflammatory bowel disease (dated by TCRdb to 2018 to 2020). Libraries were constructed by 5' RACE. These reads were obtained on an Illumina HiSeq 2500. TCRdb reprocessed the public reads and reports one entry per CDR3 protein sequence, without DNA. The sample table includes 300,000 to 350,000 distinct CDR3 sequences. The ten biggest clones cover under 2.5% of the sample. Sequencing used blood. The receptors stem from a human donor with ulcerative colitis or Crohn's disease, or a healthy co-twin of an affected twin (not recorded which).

The CDR3 region is CAARDQSRNEQFF. The chain links TRBV10-3 to TRBJ2-1; TCRdb's D gene call, TRBD1, goes unchecked for lack of DNA. The length of the CDR3 is 13 residues. Germline values: CDR1 ENHRY, CDR2 SYGVKD.

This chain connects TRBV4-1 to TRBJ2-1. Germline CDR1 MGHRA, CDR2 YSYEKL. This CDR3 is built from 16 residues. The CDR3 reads CASSYITGSSYNEQFF.

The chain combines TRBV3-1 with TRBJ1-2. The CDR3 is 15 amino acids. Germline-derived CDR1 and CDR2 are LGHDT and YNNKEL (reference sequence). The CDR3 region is CASSPYPYSVYGYTF.

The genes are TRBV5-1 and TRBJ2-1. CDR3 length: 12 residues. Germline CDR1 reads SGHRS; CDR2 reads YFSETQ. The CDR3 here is CASSLQSFEQFF.